This T cell receptor (beta chain) was obtained from a study of T cell responses to AZD1222 COVID-19 vaccine. Clones were sequenced by immunoSEQ multiplex PCR, and TCRdb holds only the in-frame ones, with some missing. The table shows 150,000 to 200,000 clones, with around 90% occurring only once. The V end lost 4 bases, the J end lost 3 bases, and 4 bases lay between the germline ends. The germline gives CDR1 MNHEY, CDR2 SVGAGI. The CDR3 spans 11 residues. This sequence was found in an adult in good health. This chain joins TRBV6-5 and TRBJ2-7, with D uncertain. The sample was peripheral blood, taken on day 0 of AZD1222 vaccination. The CDR3 is CASSFDYEQYF. CDR3 nucleotide sequence: TGTGCCAGCAGTTTCGACTACGAGCAGTACTTC.